This entry describes one TCR beta chain. Authors' data handling: Reference gene primer amplification gave nucleated cell count estimates. The method was immunoSEQ multiplex PCR; TCRdb's version includes in-frame clones alone and lacks a portion of them. The V and J calls and clone size are taken from that table; D and trimming were inferred from the DNA. This table holds around 100,000 clones, nearly 90% found once. V lost 4 bases and J 6 bases, leaving 17 bases between the germline ends. Germline V gene data show CDR1 as SGHDT and CDR2 as YYEEEE. This CDR3 spans 15 amino acids. This specimen comes from a study of blood T cell repertoires in COVID-19. The wider study: Whether acute or convalescent, the COVID-19 samples came from the United States, Italy and Spain. The cDNA or gDNA used as material had been derived from T cells, B-cell-depleted T cells, or PBMCs.

The sequence was obtained from a man aged 45-65 years with active COVID-19. Material for sequencing was peripheral blood. The genes are TRBV5-6 and TRBJ2-4; possibly TRBD2 for D (6 bases). The CDR3 DNA reads as TGTGCCAGCAGCCCGCGACGGGGAGGTGGAAACATTCAGTACTTC. Its protein product is CASSPRRGGGNIQYF.